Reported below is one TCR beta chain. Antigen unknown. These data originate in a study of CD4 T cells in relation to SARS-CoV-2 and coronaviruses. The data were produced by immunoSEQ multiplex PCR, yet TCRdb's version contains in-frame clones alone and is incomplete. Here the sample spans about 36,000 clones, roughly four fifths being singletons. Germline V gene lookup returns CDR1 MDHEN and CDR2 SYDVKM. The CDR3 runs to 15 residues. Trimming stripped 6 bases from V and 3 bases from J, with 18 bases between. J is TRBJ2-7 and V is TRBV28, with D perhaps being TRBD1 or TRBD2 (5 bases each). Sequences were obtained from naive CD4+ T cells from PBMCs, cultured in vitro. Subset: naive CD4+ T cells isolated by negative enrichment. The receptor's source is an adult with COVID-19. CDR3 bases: TGTGCCAGCAGCCCCGTCCGGGGACCCCACTACGAGCAGTACTTC. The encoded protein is CASSPVRGPHYEQYF.